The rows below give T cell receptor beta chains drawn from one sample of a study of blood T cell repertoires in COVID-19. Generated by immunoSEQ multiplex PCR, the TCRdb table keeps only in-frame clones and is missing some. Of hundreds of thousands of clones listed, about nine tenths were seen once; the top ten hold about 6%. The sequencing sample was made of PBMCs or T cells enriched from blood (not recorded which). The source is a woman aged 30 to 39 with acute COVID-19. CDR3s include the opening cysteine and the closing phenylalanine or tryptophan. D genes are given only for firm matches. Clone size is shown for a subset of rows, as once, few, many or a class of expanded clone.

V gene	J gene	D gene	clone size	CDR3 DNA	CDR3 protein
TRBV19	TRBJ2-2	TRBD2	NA	TGTGCCAGTAGTATTGGACTAGCGGGAGTCGAACCCGGGGAGCTGTTTTTT	CASSIGLAGVEPGELFF
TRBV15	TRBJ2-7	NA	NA	TGTGCCACCAGCCCCCCGCCCGGGACACCCTCCTACGAGCAGTACTTC	CATSPPPGTPSYEQYF
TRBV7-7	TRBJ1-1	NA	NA	TGTGCTAGCAGCTCAGACAGGAACACTGAAGCTTTCTTT	CASSSDRNTEAFF
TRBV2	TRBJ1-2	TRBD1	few	TGTGCCAGCAGTTCGGCCCTGACAGGGCCCCTCACGGGAGGCTACACCTTC	CASSSALTGPLTGGYTF
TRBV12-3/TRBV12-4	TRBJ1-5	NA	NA	TGTGCCAGCAGGAACAGTGATCAGCCCCAGCATTTT	CASRNSDQPQHF
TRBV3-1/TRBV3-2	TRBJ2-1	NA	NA	TGTGCCAGCAGGGAAACAGCCTCCTACAATGAGCAGTTCTTC	CASRETASYNEQFF
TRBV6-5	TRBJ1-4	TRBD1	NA	TGTGCCAGCAACAAGGACAGGAACTATGAAAAACTGTTTTTT	CASNKDRNYEKLFF
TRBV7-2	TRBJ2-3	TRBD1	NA	TGTGCCAGCAGCCACAGGGGCCCCAGCCCAGATACGCAGTATTTT	CASSHRGPSPDTQYF
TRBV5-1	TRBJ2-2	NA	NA	TGCGCCAGCAGCTTGCCACAGGGTAACACCGGGGAGCTGTTTTTT	CASSLPQGNTGELFF
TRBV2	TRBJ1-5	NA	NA	TGTGCCAGCAGTGAAGCAGGGGGTTGGAGCAATCAGCCCCAGCATTTT	CASSEAGGWSNQPQHF
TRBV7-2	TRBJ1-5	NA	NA	TGTGCCAGCAGCCCAAATGTCGGACCGGGGTGGCCCCAGCATTTT	CASSPNVGPGWPQHF
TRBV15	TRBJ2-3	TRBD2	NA	TGTGCCACCAGCGGACCCGGGACTAGCGGGACGAGCACAGATACGCAGTATTTT	CATSGPGTSGTSTDTQYF
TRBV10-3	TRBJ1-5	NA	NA	TGTGCCACCAGGGCAGGGGTCTACGGTCAGCCCCAGCATTTT	CATRAGVYGQPQHF
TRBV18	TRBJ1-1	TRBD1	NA	TGTGCCAGCTCACCACCCGGGACAGCCTACACCAACACTGAAGCTTTCTTT	CASSPPGTAYTNTEAFF
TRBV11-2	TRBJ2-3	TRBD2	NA	TGTGCCAGCAGCCAAAGGACGGGGGGGCCAGGTACGCAGTATTTT	CASSQRTGGPGTQYF
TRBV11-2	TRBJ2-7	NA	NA	TGTGCCAGCAGCCAACCCTTGGATAGCCGGGGGCAGTACTTC	CASSQPLDSRGQYF
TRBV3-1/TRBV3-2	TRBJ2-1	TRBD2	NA	TGTGCCAGCAGCCAAGATCCGGGGACTAGCGGGCTCAATGAGCAGTTCTTC	CASSQDPGTSGLNEQFF
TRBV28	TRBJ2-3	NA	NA	TGTGCCAGCAGTTTTAACAGCAGGGTAGATACGCAGTATTTT	CASSFNSRVDTQYF
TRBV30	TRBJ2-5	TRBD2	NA	TGTGCCTGGAGTGTAGGCGGGGGGTTACGAGAGACCCAGTACTTC	CAWSVGGGLRETQYF
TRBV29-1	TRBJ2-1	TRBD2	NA	TGCAGCGTCCTCGCGGCGGGAGGGGGCTGGATTCCCTCCTACAATGAGCAGTTCTTC	CSVLAAGGGWIPSYNEQFF
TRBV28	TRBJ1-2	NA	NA	TGTGCCAGCAGTTTATACGAGGTTAACTATGGCTACACCTTC	CASSLYEVNYGYTF
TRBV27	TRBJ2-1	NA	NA	TGTGCCAGCAGTTTAATCCCAGGCGATCAGTTCTTC	CASSLIPGDQFF
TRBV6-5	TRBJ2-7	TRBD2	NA	TGTGCCAGCGGGGGGGATCCCTACGAGCAGTACTTC	CASGGDPYEQYF
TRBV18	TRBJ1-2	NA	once	TGTGCCAGCTCACCAAAGAGCCGAGAGGGCTACACCTTC	CASSPKSREGYTF
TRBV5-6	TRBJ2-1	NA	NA	TGTGCCAGCAGCTTCCCCTCCCAGACTGGTGAGCAGTTCTTC	CASSFPSQTGEQFF
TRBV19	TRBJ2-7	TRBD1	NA	TGTGCCAGTAGTACCGGGTCCGGACAGGGGGCGAACGAGCAGTACTTC	CASSTGSGQGANEQYF
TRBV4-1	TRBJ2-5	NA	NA	TGCGCCAGCAGCCAAGGAACAGGACCCCAAGAGACCCAGTACTTC	CASSQGTGPQETQYF
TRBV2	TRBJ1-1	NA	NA	TGTGCCAGCAGTGAGGGGGGTAACACTGAAGCTTTCTTT	CASSEGGNTEAFF
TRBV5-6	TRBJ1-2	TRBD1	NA	TGTGCCAGCAGCTTGGAGGGGGCGCTTTATGGCTACACCTTC	CASSLEGALYGYTF
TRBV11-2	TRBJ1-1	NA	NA	TGTGCCAGCAGCATTGGAGGGGTGAACACTGAAGCTTTCTTT	CASSIGGVNTEAFF
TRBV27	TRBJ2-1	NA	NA	TGTGCCAGCAGTACAAGTAATGAGCAGTTCTTC	CASSTSNEQFF
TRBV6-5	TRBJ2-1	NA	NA	TGTGCCAGCCTCTCCCCTTTAACGGGGAAGAATGAGCAGTTCTTC	CASLSPLTGKNEQFF
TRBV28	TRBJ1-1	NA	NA	TGTGCCAGCAGTTCCATGGCCGCAGGACGGGGGGTCACTGAAGCTTTCTTT	CASSSMAAGRGVTEAFF
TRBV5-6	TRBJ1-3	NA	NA	TGTGCCAGCAGCCTCAATCTGGCCGGGATGGTCACGGACACCATATATTTT	CASSLNLAGMVTDTIYF
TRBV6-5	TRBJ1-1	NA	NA	TGTGCCAGCAGACGTGGACAAGGGTTCACTGAAGCTTTCTTT	CASRRGQGFTEAFF
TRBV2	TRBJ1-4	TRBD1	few	TGTGCCAGGAAAGGAATGACAGGGGCTAATGAAAAACTGTTTTTT	CARKGMTGANEKLFF
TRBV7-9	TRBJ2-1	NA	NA	TGTGCCAGCAGCTTTGCAGGGCCAAATGAGCAGTTCTTC	CASSFAGPNEQFF
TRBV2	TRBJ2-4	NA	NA	TGTGCCAGCAGTGATTCTTATGTCAAAAACATTCAGTACTTC	CASSDSYVKNIQYF
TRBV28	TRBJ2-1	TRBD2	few	TGTGCCAGCAGTTTGGTTACTAGCGGCTCCTACAATGAGCAGTTCTTC	CASSLVTSGSYNEQFF
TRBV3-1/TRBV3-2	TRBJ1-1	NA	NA	TGTGCCAGCAGCCGGTCCGGGACATCTATAGAAGCTTTCTTT	CASSRSGTSIEAFF
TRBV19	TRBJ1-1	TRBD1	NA	TGTGCCAGTAGTACATTGGGGAACAGGGGGCGCACTGAAGCTTTCTTT	CASSTLGNRGRTEAFF
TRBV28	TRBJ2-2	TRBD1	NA	TGTGCCAGCAGTTTAGTCACAGGGGGCAACGCCGGGGAGCTGTTTTTT	CASSLVTGGNAGELFF
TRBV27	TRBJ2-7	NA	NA	TGTGCCAGCAGTTTATCTTTTGAGGCCCCCTACGAGCAGTACTTC	CASSLSFEAPYEQYF
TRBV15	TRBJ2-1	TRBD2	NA	TGTGCCACCAGCGGTCCCCCGACGGGAGGGAGCAATGAGCAGTTCTTC	CATSGPPTGGSNEQFF
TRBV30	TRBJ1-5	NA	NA	TGTGCCTGGAGTTGGGGGGGGCATAGCAATCAGCCCCAGCATTTT	CAWSWGGHSNQPQHF
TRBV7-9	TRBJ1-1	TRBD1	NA	TGTGCCAGCAGCCCCAGACAGGGGATGGGCACTGAAGCTTTCTTT	CASSPRQGMGTEAFF
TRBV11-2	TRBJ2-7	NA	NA	TGTGCCAGCAGCTTTACAGGGCTAAGCTCCTACGAGCAGTACTTC	CASSFTGLSSYEQYF
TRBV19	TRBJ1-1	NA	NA	TGTGCCAGTAGTAAGGGGTTCAGCACTGAAGCTTTCTTT	CASSKGFSTEAFF
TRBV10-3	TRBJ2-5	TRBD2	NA	TGTGCCATCAGTGAGTCTGGTTCAGGCGGGGGGGAGACCCAGTACTTC	CAISESGSGGGETQYF
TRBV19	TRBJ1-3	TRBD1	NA	TGTGCCAGTAGTATCGAGGGTAGGGACAGGGGGCTATCCGGAAACACCATATATTTT	CASSIEGRDRGLSGNTIYF
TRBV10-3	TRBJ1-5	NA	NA	TGTGCCATCAGTGAGTTAGCCGCGGCTCAGCCCCAGCATTTT	CAISELAAAQPQHF
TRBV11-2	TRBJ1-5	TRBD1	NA	TGTGCCAGCAGCCCCGGGACAGGGTTTAATCAGCCCCAGCATTTT	CASSPGTGFNQPQHF
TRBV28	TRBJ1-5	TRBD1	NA	TGTGCCACCGGAGACAGGACAGGGGGGGACCGACATAGCAATCAGCCCCAGCATTTT	CATGDRTGGDRHSNQPQHF
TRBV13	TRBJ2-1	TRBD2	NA	TGTGCCAGCAGCTTGTACGGGAGGGGGAATGAGCAGTTCTTC	CASSLYGRGNEQFF
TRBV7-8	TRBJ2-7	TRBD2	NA	TGTGCCAGCAGCTTTCTGACTAGCGGGAGCTCCTACGAGCAGTACTTC	CASSFLTSGSSYEQYF
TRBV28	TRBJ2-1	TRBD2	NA	TGTGCCAGCAGCCTTAGCGGGGACTACAATGAGCAGTTCTTC	CASSLSGDYNEQFF
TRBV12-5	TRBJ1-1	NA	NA	TGTGCTAGTGGTTCCGACAGTGGAGAAGCTTTCTTT	CASGSDSGEAFF
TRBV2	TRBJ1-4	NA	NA	TGTGCCAGCAGTGAGAGTGATCAGGGTTGGGAAAAACTGTTTTTT	CASSESDQGWEKLFF
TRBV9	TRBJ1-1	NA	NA	TGTGCCAGCAGCGTTGTAGGGGCGAACACTGAAGCTTTCTTT	CASSVVGANTEAFF